The clone carrying this T cell receptor (beta chain) was counted only a few times. Its antigen remains unknown. The sample originates from a study of T cells in pancreatic ductal adenocarcinoma. Study-level points and caveats: This surgical cohort overrepresents the minority presenting with early-stage disease. Compared with tumor, blood showed more total productive templates and roughly 8-fold more clonotypes.

The CDR3 runs to 13 residues. Per germline, CDR1 SNHLY and CDR2 FYNNEI. Trimming stripped 6 bases from V and 5 bases from J, with 13 bases between. Produced via immunoSEQ multiplex PCR; TCRdb's table is partial and in-frame only. The sample carries about 5,400 clones, 72% recorded once. The selected patients with pancreatic ductal adenocarcinoma had surgery but no neoadjuvant therapy. This TCR came from a human donor with pancreatic ductal adenocarcinoma. The source material was pancreatic tumor tissue. The rearrangement links TRBV2 to TRBJ1-1; a possible D gene is TRBD1 (6 bases). For the CDR3, the DNA is TGTGCCAGCAGAGAACAGGGAATTACTGAAGCTTTCTTT. Its protein is CASREQGITEAFF.